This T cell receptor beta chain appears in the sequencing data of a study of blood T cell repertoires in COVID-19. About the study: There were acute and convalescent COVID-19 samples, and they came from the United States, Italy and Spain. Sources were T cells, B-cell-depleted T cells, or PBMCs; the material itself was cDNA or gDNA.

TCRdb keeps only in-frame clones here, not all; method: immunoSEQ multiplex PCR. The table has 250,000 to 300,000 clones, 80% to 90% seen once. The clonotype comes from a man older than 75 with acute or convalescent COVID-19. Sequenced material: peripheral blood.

The DNA of the CDR3 is TGTGCCAGCAGTACCGGGATTTCTTACGAGCAGTACTTC. Translated: CASSTGISYEQYF. V gene TRBV6-5 combines with J gene TRBJ2-7; maybe TRBD2 (5 bases). Germline V CDR1 and CDR2: MNHEY, SVGAGI. The CDR3 covers 13 residues. Trimming pared 5 bases from V and 4 bases from J, leaving 12 bases between.